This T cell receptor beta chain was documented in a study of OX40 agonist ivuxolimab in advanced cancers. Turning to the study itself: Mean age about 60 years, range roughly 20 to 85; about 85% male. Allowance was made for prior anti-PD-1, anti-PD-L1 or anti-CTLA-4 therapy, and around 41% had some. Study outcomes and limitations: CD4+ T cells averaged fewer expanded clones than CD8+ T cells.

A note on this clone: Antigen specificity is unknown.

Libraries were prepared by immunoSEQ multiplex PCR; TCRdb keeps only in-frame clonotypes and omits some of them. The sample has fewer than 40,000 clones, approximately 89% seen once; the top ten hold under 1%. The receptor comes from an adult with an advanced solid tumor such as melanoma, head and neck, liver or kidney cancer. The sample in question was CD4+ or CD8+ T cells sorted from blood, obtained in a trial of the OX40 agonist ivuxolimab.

The CDR3 spells CASSTGIRTDTQYF. The CDR3 DNA reads TGTGCCAGCAGCACCGGGATTCGCACAGATACGCAGTATTTT. The genes are TRBV7-9 and TRBJ2-3, with D tentatively TRBD2 (5 bases). V was pared by 5 bases and J by 1 base, with 10 bases between. Germline assignment: CDR1 SEHNR and CDR2 FQNEAQ (reference sequence). The CDR3 extends over 14 amino acids.